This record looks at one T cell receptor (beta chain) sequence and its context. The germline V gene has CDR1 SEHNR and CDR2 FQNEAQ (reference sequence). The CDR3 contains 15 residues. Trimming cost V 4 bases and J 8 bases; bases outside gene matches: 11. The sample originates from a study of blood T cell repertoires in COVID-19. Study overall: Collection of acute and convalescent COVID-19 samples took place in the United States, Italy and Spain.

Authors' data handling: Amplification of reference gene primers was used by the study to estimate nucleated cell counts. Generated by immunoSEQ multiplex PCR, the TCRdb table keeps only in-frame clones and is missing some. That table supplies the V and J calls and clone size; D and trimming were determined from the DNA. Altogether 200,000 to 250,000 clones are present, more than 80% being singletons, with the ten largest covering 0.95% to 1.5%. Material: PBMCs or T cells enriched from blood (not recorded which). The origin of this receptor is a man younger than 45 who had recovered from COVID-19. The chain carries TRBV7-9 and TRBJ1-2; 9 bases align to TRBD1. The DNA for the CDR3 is TGTGCCAGCAGCTCATCGGGACAGGGCTTAGGGGGCTACACCTTC. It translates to CASSSSGQGLGGYTF. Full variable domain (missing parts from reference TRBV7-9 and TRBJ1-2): DTGVSQNPRHKITKRGQNVTFRCDPISEHNRLYWYRQTLGQGPEFLTYFQNEAQLEKSRLLSDRFSAERPKGSFSTLEIQRTEQGDSAMYLCASSSSGQGLGGYTFGSGTRLTVV.